What follows is one T cell receptor beta chain and its context. Its antigen is still unknown. This entry comes from a study of OX40 agonist ivuxolimab in advanced cancers. Points from the study as a whole: Circulating CD4+ and CD8+ T cells showed clonal expansion by week 6 at 0.1 to 3.0 mg/kg. Nonresponders, in some cases, also had low normalized T-cell clonal expansion.

Generated by immunoSEQ multiplex PCR, the TCRdb table keeps only in-frame clones and is missing some. The sample has some 70,000 clones, roughly nine tenths seen once; the top ten hold roughly 2%. V lost 5 bases to trimming and J lost 4 bases, with 11 bases between them. The CDR3 length is 13 residues. The V gene's germline CDR1 is MNHEY and CDR2 SVGAGI. This TCR was sampled from an adult with an advanced solid tumor such as melanoma, head and neck, liver or kidney cancer. The rearrangement links TRBV6-5 to TRBJ1-1; D possibly corresponds to TRBD1 (6 bases). The sample consisted of CD4+ or CD8+ T cells sorted from blood, taken in a trial of the OX40 agonist ivuxolimab. DNA for the CDR3: TGTGCCAGCAGTCAGACAGGCCGCACTGAAGCTTTCTTT. Translation: CASSQTGRTEAFF.